The present TCR beta chain was sequenced within a study of T cell repertoires in cytomegalovirus infection (dated by TCRdb to the late 2010s). Broadly, across the study: Peptide stimulations targeted recently identified HLA-C-restricted CMV epitopes, whose presentation resists viral immunomodulation, together with well-studied HLA-B-restricted epitopes. Because public TCR beta signatures pointed to carriage of CMV infection together with the matching HLA type, the HLA type of each donor mattered for the analysis.

The treatment or condition label, as the study defines it: in vitro stimulation with specific CMV peptide epitopes to enrich CMV-specific T cells. Concerning this clonotype itself: Its antigen is not yet known. No much larger clone is present one base from it, and per-base qualities are unavailable.

Broad study findings and their caveats: In both this cohort and an independent roughly 400-donor cohort, the cumulative frequency of public TCR beta family members distinguished carriers of CMV infection plus the relevant HLA type. The ex vivo response was dominated by HLA-C-restricted CMV-specific TCR beta clonotypes, which also provided the single most frequent clonotype in two of eight donors.

The germline V gene supplies CDR1 ENHRY and CDR2 SYGVKD. CDR3 length: 13 amino acids, cysteine to phenylalanine. The read is trimmed to its CDR3 DNA, 39 bases read in frame from base 1. The junction shows trimming of 11 bases on V and 1 base on J, plus 14 bases between the germline ends. This sample was sequenced with an Illumina HiSeq 1500. The public reads were run again by TCRdb, first through fastp at Q25 and then through MiXCR, and only productive beta chains were kept. Every distinct CDR3 protein forms one entry, paired with its most common genes and DNA. For this sample there are 370,000 or so distinct CDR3 sequences; 34% appear just once. The ten largest make up approximately 13% of the sample.

The chain was built from TRBV10-3 and TRBJ1-1; TRBD1 might be the D gene, on 5 matching bases. Sequencing was performed on cultured PBMCs, taken from culture after CMV antigen stimulation. This TCR derives from a human donor in good health (CMV status not recorded). Some clones in this sample may be carry-over from other donors' samples. CDR3 loop: CASHLGENTEAFF. The nucleotide sequence is given as TGTGCCTCCCACCTGGGGGAGAACACTGAAGCTTTCTTT.